What follows are 27 T cell receptor beta chains derived from one specimen sequenced in a study of shared clonotypes between healthy human individuals. Repertoires were generated with immunoSEQ multiplex PCR, while TCRdb's copy carries only in-frame clones and drops some. The sample yields about 180,000 clones, about 93% seen once. What was sequenced was naive CD4+ T cells sorted from blood. Subset noted: CD45RA+ positively selected. The source is a woman aged 30 to 39 in good health.

V and J are TRBV5-4 and TRBJ1-1, with 10 bases that match TRBD1. Germline V gene sequence: CDR1 SGHNT, CDR2 YYREEE (reference sequence). With 6 bases clipped from V and 5 bases from J, the junction kept 4 bases outside the gene matches. This CDR3 region has 13 residues. CDR3 sequence reads: CASNRDRGTEAFF. DNA for the CDR3: TGTGCCAGCAACCGGGACAGGGGAACTGAAGCTTTCTTT.

Comment on this clone: At one end the junction does not follow the germline gene, possibly because of a read error. The genes are TRBV19 and TRBJ2-5; D unclear. The CDR3 is made up of 15 amino acids. The germline V gene encodes CDR1 LNHDA and CDR2 SQIVND (reference sequence). The CDR3 loop reads CASSSLAGPQGTQYF. The DNA of the CDR3 is TGTGCCAGTAGTTCATTGGCAGGCCCCCAAGGGACCCAGTACTTC.

The chain recombines TRBV5-1 with TRBJ2-2; TRBD2 might be the D (5 bases). There are 16 residues in the CDR3. From germline, CDR1 is SGHRS and CDR2 YFSETQ. Trimming cost V 0 bases and J 3 bases, with 12 bases left between them. The CDR3 DNA reads TGCGCCAGCAGCTTGGAGGGCGCGAGGGACACCGGGGAGCTGTTTTTT. This codes for CASSLEGARDTGELFF.

The rearrangement joins TRBV2 to TRBJ2-7, with D possibly TRBD2 on 6 matching bases. Germline V gene data show CDR1 as SNHLY and CDR2 as FYNNEI. With 2 bases removed from V and 6 bases from J, the gap between germline ends came to 17 bases. The CDR3 loop spans 15 amino acids. The CDR3 sequence is CASSESVAVLAEQYF. CDR3 DNA sequence: TGTGCCAGCAGTGAATCGGTAGCGGTGCTCGCCGAGCAGTACTTC.

V usage is TRBV28 and J usage is TRBJ1-2; D unclear. Between the trimmed V and J ends, which lost 2 bases and 3 bases, there was a span of 7 bases. Germline CDR1 is MDHEN and CDR2 is SYDVKM. The length of the CDR3 is 13 residues. CDR3 amino acids: CASSLPPYYGYTF. The CDR3 DNA reads TGTGCCAGCAGTTTACCCCCGTACTATGGCTACACCTTC.

This clone appeared a few times. This chain joins TRBV28 and TRBJ1-5; D not resolved. The CDR3 spans 16 residues. CDR1 and CDR2 from the germline V gene are MDHEN and SYDVKM. V was shortened by 2 bases and J by 4 bases, with 15 bases between the two germline ends. The CDR3 reads CASSLAGEGGNQPQHF. The CDR3 bases are TGTGCCAGCAGTTTAGCCGGGGAGGGAGGGAATCAGCCCCAGCATTTT.

The rearrangement links TRBV28 to TRBJ2-1, with D unclear. This CDR3 is built from 11 residues. Trimming took off 5 bases at V and 15 bases at J, with 14 bases between the two ends. Germline V gives CDR1 MDHEN, CDR2 SYDVKM. CDR3 region: CASSHPLGGFF. The CDR3, as DNA: TGTGCCAGCAGTCATCCGTTGGGTGGGTTCTTC.

This chain uses TRBV4-2 with TRBJ2-5, with TRBD2 identical over 15 bases. The J call may be in error: the DNA end matches TRBJ2-7 better. Per the germline V gene, CDR1 is LGHNA and CDR2 is YNFKEQ. The CDR3 contains 17 residues. The CDR3 protein is CASSQGSGTSGRYEQYF. The CDR3 nucleotides read TGTGCCAGCAGCCAAGGGAGTGGGACTAGCGGGAGGTACGAGCAGTACTTC.

The V and J genes are TRBV27 and TRBJ1-2; 8 bases map to TRBD1. Looked up from germline, CDR1 is MNHEY and CDR2 is SMNVEV (reference sequence). V dropped 5 bases and J dropped 5; count of bases not matched to a gene: 1. The CDR3 has 12 amino acids. CDR3 residues: CASSRTGYGYTF. The CDR3 DNA sequence: TGTGCCAGCAGTCGGACAGGGTATGGCTACACCTTC.

The chain is built from TRBV10-3 and TRBJ1-1; D remains ambiguous. This CDR3 is built from 12 residues. The germline V gene has CDR1 ENHRY and CDR2 SYGVKD. With 7 bases removed from V and 0 bases from J, the gap between germline ends came to 6 bases. CDR3 sequence reads: CAIMSMNTEAFF. The CDR3 bases are TGTGCCATCATGTCGATGAACACTGAAGCTTTCTTT.

V usage is TRBV6-6 and J usage is TRBJ1-5, with D uncertain. Trimming pared 7 bases from V and 0 bases from J, leaving 13 bases between. The germline V gene encodes CDR1 MNHNY and CDR2 SVGAGI (reference sequence). The CDR3 covers 15 residues. The CDR3 is CASTKTGNSNQPQHF. Written as DNA, the CDR3 is TGTGCCAGCACCAAGACGGGCAATAGCAATCAGCCCCAGCATTTT.

The J gene is TRBJ1-1, the V gene TRBV6-4; TRBD1 is a possible D gene (6 bases). V lost 7 bases, J lost 4 bases, and 13 bases lay in between. The germline gives CDR1 MRHNA, CDR2 SNTAGT. The CDR3 is 13 amino acids. CDR3 region: CASTRGPGTEAFF. The CDR3, as DNA: TGTGCCAGCACGCGGGGGCCTGGCACTGAAGCTTTCTTT.

The chain joins TRBV28 to TRBJ2-7; perhaps D is TRBD1 or TRBD2 (5 bases each). The CDR3 has 15 residues. Trimming shortened V by 3 bases and J by 12 bases, and 24 bases separated the two germline ends. Germline CDR1 and CDR2: MDHEN and SYDVKM. The CDR3 DNA reads as TGTGCCAGCAGTTTCCCCGGTTTGGGACGGCTAGGAGTGTACTTC. Encoded protein: CASSFPGLGRLGVYF.

The chain uses TRBV7-2 and TRBJ1-5, with D perhaps TRBD1 (6 bases). V lost 3 bases to trimming and J lost 3 bases, with 9 bases between them. Germline CDR1 SGHTA, CDR2 FQGNSA. CDR3 length: 14 amino acids. DNA for the CDR3: TGTGCCAGCAGCTTGCAGGGGAACAATCAGCCCCAGCATTTT. Residues: CASSLQGNNQPQHF.

This chain's CDR3 is CASSTSTGHSGNTIYF. CDR3 nucleotides: TGTGCCAGCAGCACCTCTACAGGCCACTCTGGAAACACCATATATTTT. The chain combines TRBV9 with TRBJ1-3; tentatively, D is TRBD1 (5 bases). Trimming shortened V by 4 bases and J by 0 bases, and 14 bases separated the two germline ends. The CDR3 has 16 residues. Germline loops: CDR1 SGDLS, CDR2 YYNGEE.

The gene calls are TRBV5-4 and TRBJ2-7; D ambiguous. The V gene's germline CDR1 is SGHNT and CDR2 YYREEE (reference sequence). The CDR3 loop spans 14 amino acids. Trimming shortened V by 4 bases and J by 2 bases, and 13 bases separated the two germline ends. CDR3 in amino acids: CASSGLGTAYEQYF. In nucleotides, the CDR3 is TGTGCCAGCAGCGGCCTGGGTACCGCCTACGAGCAGTACTTC.

The gene calls are TRBV28 and TRBJ1-1; D not certain. The CDR3 sequence is 12 residues long. Germline V gene sequence: CDR1 MDHEN, CDR2 SYDVKM. V was clipped by 7 bases and J by 5 bases, with 11 bases between them. CDR3 loop: CASTKRETEAFF. CDR3 DNA sequence: TGTGCCAGCACCAAGAGGGAGACTGAAGCTTTCTTT.

The rearrangement joins TRBV6-1 to TRBJ1-2; D ambiguous. This CDR3 is 10 amino acids long. Trimming took 8 bases from V and 6 from J, leaving 7 bases between them. Germline V lookup: CDR1 MNHNS, CDR2 SASEGT. Here the CDR3 reads CASRSNGYTF. The CDR3 DNA reads as TGTGCCAGCCGTAGTAATGGCTACACCTTC.

The chain joins TRBV7-3 to TRBJ2-7; D unclear. The V gene's germline CDR1 is SGHTA and CDR2 FQGTGA. The CDR3 is 13 amino acids. The V end was cut by 5 bases, the J end by 0 bases, with 8 bases between. This CDR3 reads CASSRGFSYEQYF. The CDR3 nucleotides read TGTGCCAGCAGCCGAGGATTCTCCTACGAGCAGTACTTC.

This clone was found once. The CDR3 DNA reads as TGCGCCAGCAGCGACGGGACTAGCGGGAGGTACAATGAGCAGTTCTTC. It codes for CASSDGTSGRYNEQFF. The V and J genes are TRBV4-1 and TRBJ2-1; 15 bases match TRBD2. The V and J ends lost 5 bases and 4 bases, in that order; junction bases with no gene match: 3. Per the germline V gene, CDR1 is MGHRA and CDR2 is YSYEKL. This CDR3 has 16 residues.

The CDR3 coding sequence is TGTGCCAGTAGTATTGAGAACAGGGGGATCAATCAGCCCCAGCATTTT. It codes for CASSIENRGINQPQHF. The V gene is TRBV19, the J gene TRBJ1-5, with 8 bases identical to TRBD1. Germline V lookup: CDR1 LNHDA, CDR2 SQIVND (reference sequence). The CDR3 runs to 16 residues. The ends lost 3 bases at V and 3 bases at J; junction bases unmatched: 7. The whole variable domain, remainder taken from reference TRBV19 and TRBJ1-5, is DGGITQSPKYLFRKEGQNVTLSCEQNLNHDAMYWYRQDPGQGLRLIYYSQIVNDFQKGDIAEGYSVSREKKESFPLTVTSAQKNPTAFYLCASSIENRGINQPQHFGDGTRLSIL.

This clone occurred once. V usage is TRBV7-9 and J usage is TRBJ2-1, with D unresolved. CDR1 is SEHNR, CDR2 FQNEAQ, per germline (reference sequence). Trimming shortened V by 2 bases and J by 2 bases, and 7 bases separated the two germline ends. There are 14 residues in the CDR3. The CDR3 protein is CASSLRAAYNEQFF. DNA of the CDR3: TGTGCCAGCAGCTTACGGGCAGCCTACAATGAGCAGTTCTTC.

Comment on this clone: One junction end does not reproduce the germline sequence, and a read error may be involved. CDR3 sequence reads: CASTLGPGSTYEQYF. CDR3 DNA sequence: TGTGCCAGCACTTTAGGACCGGGATCAACCTACGAGCAGTACTTC. This chain links TRBV28 with TRBJ2-7; TRBD2 is a possible D gene (5 bases). CDR1 is MDHEN and CDR2 is SYDVKM in the germline V gene. This CDR3 contains 15 residues.

This chain connects TRBV7-9 to TRBJ2-3; weak D call: TRBD1 (6 bases). With 7 bases removed from V and 1 base from J, the gap between germline ends came to 18 bases. Germline assignment: CDR1 SEHNR and CDR2 FQNEAQ (reference sequence). The CDR3 is 16 amino acids. The CDR3 nucleotides are TGTGCCAGCACCTCCCCTCCGGGACACCGCACAGATACGCAGTATTTT. The encoded protein is CASTSPPGHRTDTQYF.

V gene TRBV18 combines with J gene TRBJ1-1, with 10 nucleotides matching TRBD1. The CDR3 runs 15 residues. CDR1 is KGHSH, CDR2 LQKENI, per germline. Trimming at V came to 7 bases and at J to 4 bases, leaving 9 bases not matched to a gene. The CDR3 loop reads CASYLTGGAGTEAFF. In DNA, the CDR3 is TGTGCCAGCTACCTGACAGGGGGCGCGGGCACTGAAGCTTTCTTT.

The V and J genes are TRBV5-1 and TRBJ2-5; tentative D call: TRBD2 (5 bases). The DNA end favors TRBJ2-7, so the J call may be wrong. This CDR3 region has 13 residues. In germline, CDR1 is SGHRS, CDR2 YFSETQ. The CDR3 loop reads CASSWERLYEQYF. The CDR3 nucleotides are TGCGCCAGCAGCTGGGAGAGGCTCTACGAGCAGTACTTC.

This sequence joins TRBV11-3 and TRBJ2-7, with D perhaps given as TRBD1 or TRBD2 (5 bases each). The CDR3 has 13 residues. V was pared by 5 bases and J by 7 bases, with 15 bases between. The V gene's germline CDR1 is SGHNT and CDR2 YENEEA. The CDR3 region is CASSPGTSREQYF. CDR3 coding DNA: TGTGCCAGCAGCCCCGGGACGTCTCGGGAGCAGTACTTC.